This T cell receptor (beta chain) was profiled in a study of blood T cell repertoires in COVID-19 (dated by TCRdb to the early 2020s). In the study overall: The collaborator samples originated in the United States, Italy and Spain and spanned the acute and convalescent phases of COVID-19. The prospective study material was composed of cDNA or gDNA derived from T cells, B-cell-depleted T cells, or PBMCs. Deeply sampled blood TCRbeta repertoires from subjects exposed to, actively infected with, or recovered from COVID-19 were included in the dataset. The repertoires were released in a freely available public database meant as a resource for research on the immune response to SARS-CoV-2. The samples were drawn from the first 160 participants of the ongoing ImmuneRACE study and from over a thousand subjects provided by 6 global collaborators. The sample metadata nearly always contained a de-identified subject ID, COVID-19 status, age in years and sex. Where HLA class I and class II types were available, the types were taken from metadata supplied by the sample provider, not from assay-based typing.

Results and caveats for the whole study, not just this receptor: How much clinical and demographic metadata was included differed by source and by participant, and the metadata was provided uncurated.

With regard to this clone: It lacks a known antigen. No much larger clone is present one base from it, and per-base qualities are unavailable.

Whole blood was collected in K2EDTA tubes by collaborating institutions according to the institutions' own protocols. For TCRbeta analysis, collaborator samples were shipped as frozen whole blood, as isolated PBMCs, or as DNA extracted from either sample type. CDR1 SNHLY and CDR2 FYNNEI are derived from the germline V gene. From V the trimming removes 6 bases and from J it removes 14 bases, while the gene matches leave 24 bases of the junction unaccounted for. The cysteine opens and the phenylalanine closes a CDR3 of 17 amino acids. The sequence is cut down to CDR3 DNA, 51 bases in frame from base 1. TCRbeta CDR3 regions were amplified from genomic DNA using the immunoSEQ Assay, a bias-controlled multiplex PCR. Regarding the original processing steps: Nucleated cell counts per sample were estimated from amplification of reference gene primers within the assay. Sequence reads were collapsed and filtered to measure the absolute abundance of every unique TCRbeta CDR3 rearrangement. For each sample, productive Simpson clonality was calculated as the square root of Simpson's diversity index across productive rearrangements. TCRdb took this table from immuneACCESS and kept in-frame rearrangements with V and J called. Such tables lack part of the clones; where checked against another copy, unresolved V genes explain under half of the gap, and the rest is unexplained. D and trimming come from the DNA, and the V and J calls and clone size come from that table. This sample lists approximately 99,000 clones; about 80% were detected once. Less than 5% of the sample rests with the top ten.

The sample comprised peripheral blood. The rearranged chain carries TRBV2 and TRBJ2-4; 8 bases in between match TRBD1. The clonotype comes from a woman between 65 and 79 years old with acute or convalescent COVID-19. The DNA sequence is as follows: TGTGCCAGCAGAGAGGGGAGCTCCGGGACAGGTCGATTTATCGAGTACTTC. Translated, this is CASREGSSGTGRFIEYF.